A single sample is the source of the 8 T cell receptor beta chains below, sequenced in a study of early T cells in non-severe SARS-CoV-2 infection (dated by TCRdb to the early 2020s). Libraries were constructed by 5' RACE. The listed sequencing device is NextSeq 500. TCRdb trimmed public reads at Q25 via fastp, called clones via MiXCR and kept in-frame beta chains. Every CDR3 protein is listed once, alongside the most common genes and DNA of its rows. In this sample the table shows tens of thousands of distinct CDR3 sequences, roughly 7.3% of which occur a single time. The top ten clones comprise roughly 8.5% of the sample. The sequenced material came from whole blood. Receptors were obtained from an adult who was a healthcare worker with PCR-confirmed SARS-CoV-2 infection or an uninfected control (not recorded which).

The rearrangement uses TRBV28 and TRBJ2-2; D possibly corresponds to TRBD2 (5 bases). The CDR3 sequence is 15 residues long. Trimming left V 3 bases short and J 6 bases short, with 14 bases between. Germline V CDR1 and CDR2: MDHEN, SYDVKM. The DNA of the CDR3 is TGTGCCAGCAGTTTCACCCGGGGTGGGCCCGGGGAGCTGTTTTTT. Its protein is CASSFTRGGPGELFF.

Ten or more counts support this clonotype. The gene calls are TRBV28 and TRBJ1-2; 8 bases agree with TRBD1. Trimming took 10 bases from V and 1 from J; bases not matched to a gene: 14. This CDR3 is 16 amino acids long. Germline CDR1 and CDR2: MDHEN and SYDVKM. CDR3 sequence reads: CAIPTPTGDYNYGYTF. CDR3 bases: TGTGCCATCCCGACCCCGACAGGGGACTATAACTATGGCTACACCTTC.

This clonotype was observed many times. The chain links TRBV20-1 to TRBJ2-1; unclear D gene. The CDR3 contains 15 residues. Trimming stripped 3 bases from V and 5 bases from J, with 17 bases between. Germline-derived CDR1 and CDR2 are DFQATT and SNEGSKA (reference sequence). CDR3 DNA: TGCAGTGCTAGCACATCCCAGATAAGCGACAATGAGCAGTTCTTC. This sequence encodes CSASTSQISDNEQFF.

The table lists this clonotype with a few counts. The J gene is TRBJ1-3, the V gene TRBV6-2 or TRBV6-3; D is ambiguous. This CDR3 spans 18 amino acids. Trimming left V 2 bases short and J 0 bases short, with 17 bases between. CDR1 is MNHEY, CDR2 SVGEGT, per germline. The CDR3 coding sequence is TGTGCCAGCAGTTACAGACGGCAACAGCCCTACTCTGGAAACACCATATATTTT. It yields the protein CASSYRRQQPYSGNTIYF.

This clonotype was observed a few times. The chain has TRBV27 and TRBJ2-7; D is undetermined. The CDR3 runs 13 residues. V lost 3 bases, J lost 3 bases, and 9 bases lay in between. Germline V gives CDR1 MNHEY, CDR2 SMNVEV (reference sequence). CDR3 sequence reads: CASSFISSYEQYF. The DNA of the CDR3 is TGTGCCAGCAGTTTTATTAGCAGCTACGAGCAGTACTTC.

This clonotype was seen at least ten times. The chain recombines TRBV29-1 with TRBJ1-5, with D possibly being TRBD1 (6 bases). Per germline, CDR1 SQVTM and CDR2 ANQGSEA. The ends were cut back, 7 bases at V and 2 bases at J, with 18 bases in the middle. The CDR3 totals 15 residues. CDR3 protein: CSAIQGSDRNQPQHF. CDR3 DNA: TGCAGCGCTATACAGGGTTCGGATCGCAATCAGCCCCAGCATTTT.

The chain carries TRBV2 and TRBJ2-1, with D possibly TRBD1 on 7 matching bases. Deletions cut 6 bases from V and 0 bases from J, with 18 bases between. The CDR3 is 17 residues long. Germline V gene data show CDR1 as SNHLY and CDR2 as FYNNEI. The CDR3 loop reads CASRDRQGLSSYNEQFF. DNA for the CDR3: TGTGCCAGCAGGGACCGACAGGGACTTAGCTCCTACAATGAGCAGTTCTTC.

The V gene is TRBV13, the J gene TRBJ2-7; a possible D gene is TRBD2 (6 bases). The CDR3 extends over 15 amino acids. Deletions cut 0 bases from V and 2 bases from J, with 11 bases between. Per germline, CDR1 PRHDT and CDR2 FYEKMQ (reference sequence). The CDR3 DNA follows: TGTGCCAGCAGCTTAGGGGTAGCGGCAACCTACGAGCAGTACTTC. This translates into CASSLGVAATYEQYF.